This T cell receptor beta chain originates from a study of monozygotic twins with cystic fibrosis. Notes on the study in general: Clonality was generally low (median around 0.009), higher in the most severe patients. Unrelated CF individuals shared fewer identical clonotypes than monozygotic CF twins.

Per germline, CDR1 MNHEY and CDR2 SVGAGI. V lost 2 bases, J lost 2 bases, and 9 bases lay in between. The CDR3 covers 14 residues. Regarding this clone: The antigen is not known.

Here immunoSEQ multiplex PCR was the method, and the copy in TCRdb shows in-frame clones only, minus some. In the table there are 30,000 or so clones, 90% to 98% of which are singletons. The chain couples TRBV6-5 to TRBJ2-5; D possibly matches TRBD1 or TRBD2 (5 bases each). Material for sequencing was blood. The sequence was collected from a girl aged 2 to 10 with cystic fibrosis. The CDR3 reads CASSYPGAQETQYF. CDR3 coding DNA: TGTGCCAGCAGTTACCCCGGGGCTCAAGAGACCCAGTACTTC.